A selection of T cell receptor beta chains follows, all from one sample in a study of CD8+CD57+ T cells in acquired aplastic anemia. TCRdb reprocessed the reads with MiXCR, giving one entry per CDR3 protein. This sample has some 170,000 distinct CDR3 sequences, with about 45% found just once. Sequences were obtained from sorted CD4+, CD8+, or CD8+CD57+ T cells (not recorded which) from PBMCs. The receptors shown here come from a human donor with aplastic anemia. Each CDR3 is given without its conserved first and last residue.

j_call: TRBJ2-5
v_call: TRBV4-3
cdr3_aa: ASSYRGGLQETQY

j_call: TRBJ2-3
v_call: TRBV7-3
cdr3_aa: ASSLNTGTQY

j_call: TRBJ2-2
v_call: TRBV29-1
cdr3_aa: SVAGVANTGELF

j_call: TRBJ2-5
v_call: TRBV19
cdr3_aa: ASSIVLAGGPGQETQY

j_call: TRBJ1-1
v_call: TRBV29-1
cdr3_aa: SVEEARGNTEAF

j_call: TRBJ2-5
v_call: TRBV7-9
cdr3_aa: ASRGDRQETQY

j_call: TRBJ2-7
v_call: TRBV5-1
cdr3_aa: ASSLGEFPYEQY

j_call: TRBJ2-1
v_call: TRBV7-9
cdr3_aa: ASSLTGNEQF

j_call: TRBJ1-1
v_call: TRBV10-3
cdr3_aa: AISESGRGDTEAF

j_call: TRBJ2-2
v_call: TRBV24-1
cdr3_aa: ATSQTANTGELF

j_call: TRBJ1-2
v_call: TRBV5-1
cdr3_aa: ASSSGGGRGYGYT

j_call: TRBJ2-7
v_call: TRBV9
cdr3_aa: ASSIASGGCEQY

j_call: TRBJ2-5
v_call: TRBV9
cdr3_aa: ASSVAGGAGETQY

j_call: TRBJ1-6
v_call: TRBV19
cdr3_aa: ASRQQGYNSPLH

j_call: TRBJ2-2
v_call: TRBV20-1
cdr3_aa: SASTTNTGELF

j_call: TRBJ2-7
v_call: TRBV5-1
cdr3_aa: ASSLVSTSLGEQY

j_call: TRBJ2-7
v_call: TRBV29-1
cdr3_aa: SVVGQGVTHEQY

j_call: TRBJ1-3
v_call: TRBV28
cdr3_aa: ASSPQSHIY

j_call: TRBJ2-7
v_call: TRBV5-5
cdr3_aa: ASSLVPTSYEQY

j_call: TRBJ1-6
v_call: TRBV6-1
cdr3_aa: ASSEVGRDSPLH

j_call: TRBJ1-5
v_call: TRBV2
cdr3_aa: ASSPRAGIETQH

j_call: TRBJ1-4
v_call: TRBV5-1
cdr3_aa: ASSWVSPTNEKLF

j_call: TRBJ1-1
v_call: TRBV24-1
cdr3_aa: ATSTNRQGSFDF

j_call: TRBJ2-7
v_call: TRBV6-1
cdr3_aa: ASRRPGGYEQY

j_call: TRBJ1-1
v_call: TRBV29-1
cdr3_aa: SVEDYGEGPTLNTEAF

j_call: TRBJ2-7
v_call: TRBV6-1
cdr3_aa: ASRNVAGGPDEQY

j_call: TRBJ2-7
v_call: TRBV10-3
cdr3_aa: ATIGGVGEQY

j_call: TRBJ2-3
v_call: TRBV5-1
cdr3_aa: ASSLVTSPTDTQY

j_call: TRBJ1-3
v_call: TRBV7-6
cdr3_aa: ASSLVPGPGNTIY

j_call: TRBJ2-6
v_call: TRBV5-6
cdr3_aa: ASSLPDSGANVLT

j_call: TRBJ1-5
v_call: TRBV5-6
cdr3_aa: ASRPQPQH

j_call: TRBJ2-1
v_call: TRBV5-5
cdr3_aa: ASSTHGTGKSEQF

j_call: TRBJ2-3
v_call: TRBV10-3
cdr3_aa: AISELAGGLDTQY

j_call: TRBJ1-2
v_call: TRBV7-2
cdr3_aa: ASRGQYGYT

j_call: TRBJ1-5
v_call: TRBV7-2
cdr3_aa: ASSTGQGSNQPQH

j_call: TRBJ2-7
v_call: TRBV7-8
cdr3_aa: ASGRAEQY

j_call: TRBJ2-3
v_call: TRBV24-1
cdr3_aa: ATMGDLTDTQY

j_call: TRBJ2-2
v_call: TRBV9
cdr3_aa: ASSQSLPQLGELF

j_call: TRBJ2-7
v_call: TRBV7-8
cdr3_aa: ASSPRDREAEQY

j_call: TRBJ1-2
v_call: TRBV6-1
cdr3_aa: ASTRELQVIANYGYT

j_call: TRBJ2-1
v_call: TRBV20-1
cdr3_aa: SASSGLLYNEQF

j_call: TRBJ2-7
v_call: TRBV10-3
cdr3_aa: AISESTAGGSGHY

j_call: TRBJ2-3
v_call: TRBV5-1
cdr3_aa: ASSLERGGETDTQY

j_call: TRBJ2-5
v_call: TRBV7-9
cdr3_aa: ASSLVAGEETQY

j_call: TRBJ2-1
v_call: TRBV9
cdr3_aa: ASSPQYNEQF

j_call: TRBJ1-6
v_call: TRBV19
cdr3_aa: ASSMQLDNSPLH